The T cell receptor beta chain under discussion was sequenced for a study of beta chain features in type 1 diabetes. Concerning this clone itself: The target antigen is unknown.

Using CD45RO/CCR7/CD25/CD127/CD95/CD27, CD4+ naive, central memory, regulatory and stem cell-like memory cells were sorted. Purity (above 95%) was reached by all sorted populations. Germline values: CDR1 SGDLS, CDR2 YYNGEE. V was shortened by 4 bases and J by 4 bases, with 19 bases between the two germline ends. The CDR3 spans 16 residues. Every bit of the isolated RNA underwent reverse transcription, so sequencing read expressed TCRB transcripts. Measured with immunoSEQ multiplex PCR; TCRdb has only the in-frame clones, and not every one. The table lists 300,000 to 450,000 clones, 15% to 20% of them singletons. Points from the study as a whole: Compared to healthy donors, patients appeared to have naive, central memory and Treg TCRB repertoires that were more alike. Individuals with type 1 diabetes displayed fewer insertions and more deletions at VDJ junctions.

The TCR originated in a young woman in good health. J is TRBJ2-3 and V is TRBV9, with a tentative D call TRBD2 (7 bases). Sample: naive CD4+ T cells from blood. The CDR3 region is CASSLMWGGASDTQYF. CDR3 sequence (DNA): TGTGCCAGCAGCTTGATGTGGGGGGGGGCCTCAGATACGCAGTATTTT.